This T cell receptor beta chain is from a study of T cell repertoires in cytomegalovirus infection. General study findings and limits: HLA-C-restricted CMV-specific TCR beta clonotypes prevailed in the ex vivo response. Summed frequency of public TCR beta families distinguished CMV carriers with the relevant HLA.

The CDR3 runs 15 residues. From germline, CDR1 is SGHVS and CDR2 FQNEAQ. J lost 8 bases, V lost 3 bases, and 8 bases had no gene match. A single record per CDR3 protein comes from TCRdb applying MiXCR to the reads. The repertoire holds 380,000 or so distinct CDR3 sequences, with about 35% as singletons. This clonotype has at least ten counts. Its antigen is unidentified. The TCR sequence derives from a human donor in good health (CMV status not recorded). Some clones in this sample may be carry-over from other donors' samples. The chain joins TRBV7-8 to TRBJ2-1; 9 bases are shared with TRBD2. The sample consisted of cultured PBMCs, taken from culture after CMV antigen stimulation. The CDR3 protein is CASSFFSGSADEQFF. CDR3 nucleotides: TGTGCCAGCAGCTTCTTTAGCGGGAGTGCGGATGAGCAGTTCTTC.